This T cell receptor (beta chain) is drawn from a study of CD8+ T cells in alopecia areata. Findings and limits, study-wide: Sharing of TCR sequences between patients (possibly for HLA-related reasons) was less clear than in mice. Scalp sample data also include resident alphabeta T cells from normal skin.

V lost 2 bases and J lost 6; bases outside the gene matches: 9. CDR1 and CDR2 (germline): SGHDT, YYEEEE. The CDR3 has 16 amino acids. Regarding this clone: Its specificity is unknown.

Following extraction, RNA underwent reverse transcription to cDNA, which served as the sequencing template. Libraries were prepared by immunoSEQ multiplex PCR; TCRdb keeps only in-frame clonotypes and omits some of them. The sample includes 150,000 to 200,000 clones, about 66% of them seen just once. The chain links TRBV5-6 to TRBJ1-3, with 9 bases that match TRBD1. Sequencing was performed on CD8+ T cells sorted from blood, taken at week 0. The sequence came from a human donor with alopecia areata. The CDR3 sequence: CASSFGLGQGVNTIYF. The CDR3 DNA sequence: TGTGCCAGCAGCTTCGGATTGGGACAGGGAGTAAACACCATATATTTT. Variable domain in full (rest from reference TRBV5-6 and TRBJ1-3): DAGVTQSPTHLIKTRGQQVTLRCSPKSGHDTVSWYQQALGQGPQFIFQYYEEEERQRGNFPDRFSGHQFPNYSSELNVNALLLGDSALYLCASSFGLGQGVNTIYFGEGSWLTVV.